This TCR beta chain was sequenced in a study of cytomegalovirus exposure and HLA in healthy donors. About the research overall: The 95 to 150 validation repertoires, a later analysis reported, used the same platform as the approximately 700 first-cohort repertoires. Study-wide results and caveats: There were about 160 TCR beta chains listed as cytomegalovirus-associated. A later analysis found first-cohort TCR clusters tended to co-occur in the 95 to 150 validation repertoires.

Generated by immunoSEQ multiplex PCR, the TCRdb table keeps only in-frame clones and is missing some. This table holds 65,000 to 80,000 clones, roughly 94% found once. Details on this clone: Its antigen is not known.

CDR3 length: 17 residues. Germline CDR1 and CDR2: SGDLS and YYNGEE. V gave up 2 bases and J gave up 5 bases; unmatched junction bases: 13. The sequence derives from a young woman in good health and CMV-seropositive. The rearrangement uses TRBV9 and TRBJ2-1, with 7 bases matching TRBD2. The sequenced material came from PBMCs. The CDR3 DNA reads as TGTGCCAGCAGCGTGGGTCAAGGGGCGGGGGTCGACAATGAGCAGTTCTTC. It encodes CASSVGQGAGVDNEQFF.